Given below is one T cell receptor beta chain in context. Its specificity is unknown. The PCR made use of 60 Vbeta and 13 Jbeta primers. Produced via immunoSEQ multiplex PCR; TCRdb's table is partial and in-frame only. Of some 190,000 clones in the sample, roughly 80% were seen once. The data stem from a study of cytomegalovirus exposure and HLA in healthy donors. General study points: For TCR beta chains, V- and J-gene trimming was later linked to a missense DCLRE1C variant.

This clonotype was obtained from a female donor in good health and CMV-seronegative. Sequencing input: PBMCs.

CDR3 DNA: TGTGCCAGCGCAGAAGGGGGGGTTTACAATGAGCAGTTCTTC. It specifies CASAEGGVYNEQFF. The gene calls are TRBV6-1 and TRBJ2-1, with a possible D match to TRBD2 (7 bases). The CDR3 covers 14 residues. With 8 bases removed from V and 4 bases from J, the gap between germline ends came to 15 bases. Germline values: CDR1 MNHNS, CDR2 SASEGT.